The sequence of this TCR beta chain was determined in a study of CD8 T cells in ankylosing spondylitis. TCRdb re-called the 5' RACE reads through MiXCR, storing one row per CDR3 protein. The profile shows roughly 160,000 distinct CDR3 sequences, 9.8% of them singletons. CDR1 and CDR2 (germline): MNHEY, SVGEGT. CDR3 length: 10 amino acids. V lost 10 bases, J lost 10 bases, and 11 bases lay in between. This clonotype was observed a few times. Material for sequencing was blood, either unsorted or a sorted T cell fraction (not recorded which). This receptor was taken from a female donor with ankylosing spondylitis or in good health (not recorded which). This sequence joins TRBV6-2 or TRBV6-3 and TRBJ2-1; D is ambiguous. The CDR3: CATLDREQFF. The DNA of the CDR3 is TGTGCCACCCTCGACCGAGAGCAGTTCTTC.